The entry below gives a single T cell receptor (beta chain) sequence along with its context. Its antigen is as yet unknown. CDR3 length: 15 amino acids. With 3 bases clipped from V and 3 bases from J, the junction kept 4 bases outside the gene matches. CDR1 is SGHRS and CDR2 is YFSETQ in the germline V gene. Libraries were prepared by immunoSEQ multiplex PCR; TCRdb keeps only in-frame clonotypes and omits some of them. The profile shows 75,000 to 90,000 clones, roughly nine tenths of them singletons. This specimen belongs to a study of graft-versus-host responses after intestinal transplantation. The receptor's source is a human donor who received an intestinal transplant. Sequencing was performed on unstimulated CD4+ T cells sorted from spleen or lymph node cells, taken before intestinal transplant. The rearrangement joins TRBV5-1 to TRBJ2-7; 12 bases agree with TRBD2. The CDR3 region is CASSSQLAGGYEQYF. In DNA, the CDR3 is TGCGCCAGCAGCTCTCAACTAGCGGGGGGCTACGAGCAGTACTTC.